This entry is about one TCR beta chain. TCRdb keeps only in-frame clones here, not all; method: immunoSEQ multiplex PCR. The data hold some 290,000 clones, with 70% to 90% observed a single time. These data are taken from a study of blood T cell repertoires in COVID-19. For the study at large: Acute-phase and convalescent COVID-19 samples originated in the United States, Italy and Spain.

Germline CDR1 is MNHNS and CDR2 is SASEGT. The V gene end was trimmed by 2 bases and the J gene end by 6 bases; junction bases not matched to a gene: 8. The CDR3 contains 16 residues. What was sequenced was peripheral blood. The chain has TRBV6-1 and TRBJ1-5, with 9 bases fitting TRBD1. The sequence was obtained from a woman in her 30s with COVID-19, enrolled during active disease. The CDR3 loop is CASSERGQGKGQPQHF. DNA for the CDR3: TGTGCCAGCAGTGAACGGGGACAGGGAAAGGGTCAGCCCCAGCATTTT.